A selection of T cell receptor beta chains follows, all from one sample in a study of cytomegalovirus exposure and HLA in healthy donors. Assay used: immunoSEQ multiplex PCR; TCRdb lists only in-frame clones, some missing. The sample contains more than 140,000 clones, over 60% of which appear only once. Sample: PBMCs. Receptor source: a male donor in good health and CMV-seronegative. Both conserved end residues are part of each CDR3. D genes are given only for firm matches. The size of a clone is reported for some rows only, either as once, few or many, or as a class for expanded clones.

size	V	J	D	CDR3	DNA
once	TRBV7-2	TRBJ2-7	TRBD2	CASSLTGTSGYEQYF	TGTGCCAGCAGCCTGACCGGGACTAGCGGGTACGAGCAGTACTTC
few	TRBV30	TRBJ1-1	TRBD1	CAGDRGETEAFF	TGTGCCGGCGACAGGGGAGAGACTGAAGCTTTCTTT
.	TRBV28	TRBJ2-7	TRBD2	CASSLYSSGGYEQYF	TGTGCCAGCAGTTTATATAGTAGCGGGGGATACGAGCAGTACTTC
.	TRBV4-3	TRBJ2-2	.	CASSQVPDHTGELFF	TGCGCCAGCAGCCAAGTTCCAGATCACACCGGGGAGCTGTTTTTT
.	TRBV15	TRBJ1-1	.	CATSRETSSTEAFF	TGTGCCACCAGCAGAGAGACAAGTTCCACTGAAGCTTTCTTT
.	TRBV5-1	TRBJ2-7	TRBD2	CASSLDGTSGYEQYF	TGCGCCAGCAGCTTGGACGGGACTAGCGGATACGAGCAGTACTTC
.	TRBV7-6	TRBJ1-1	TRBD1	CASSPYDRGAAFF	TGTGCCAGCAGCCCATATGACAGGGGTGCAGCTTTCTTT
once	TRBV11-3	TRBJ2-5	TRBD2	CASSWTSGEETQYF	TGTGCCAGCAGCTGGACTAGCGGAGAAGAGACCCAGTACTTC
.	TRBV5-6	TRBJ2-7	.	CASSYRTPYEQYF	TGTGCCAGCAGCTACCGGACACCCTACGAGCAGTACTTC
.	TRBV6-1	TRBJ2-5	TRBD2	CASSEGLAGGQETQYF	TGTGCCAGCAGTGAAGGACTAGCGGGGGGGCAAGAGACCCAGTACTTC
.	TRBV5-1	TRBJ2-1	TRBD2	CASSRLAGLGEQFF	TGCGCCAGCAGCCGACTAGCGGGATTGGGTGAGCAGTTCTTC
.	TRBV7-2	TRBJ2-3	.	CASSPAGDGTDTQYF	TGTGCCAGCAGCCCGGCGGGCGACGGCACAGATACGCAGTATTTT
.	TRBV5-1	TRBJ2-3	TRBD2	CASSWTVSGSTDTQYF	TGCGCCAGCAGCTGGACCGTTAGCGGGAGCACAGATACGCAGTATTTT
.	TRBV5-1	TRBJ2-4	.	CASSFLGGPAKNIQYF	TGCGCCAGCAGCTTTCTGGGGGGGCCGGCCAAAAACATTCAGTACTTC
.	TRBV5-1	TRBJ1-2	TRBD1	CASSQDRADYGYTF	TGCGCCAGCAGCCAGGACAGGGCCGACTATGGCTACACCTTC
medium-sized	TRBV4-1	TRBJ1-3	.	CASSPGNTIYF	TGCGCCAGCAGCCCGGGAAACACCATATATTTT
.	TRBV9	TRBJ2-7	.	CASSVASQSYEQYF	TGTGCCAGCAGCGTAGCTAGTCAGTCCTACGAGCAGTACTTC
few	TRBV9	TRBJ1-1	.	CASSVRQDSNTEAFF	TGTGCCAGCAGCGTTAGACAGGACTCAAACACTGAAGCTTTCTTT
few	TRBV10-3	TRBJ1-1	.	CAIKTGGGNTEAFF	TGTGCCATCAAAACCGGAGGAGGGAACACTGAAGCTTTCTTT
once	TRBV18	TRBJ2-7	TRBD2	CASSPPGLAGGMFEQYF	TGTGCCAGCTCACCTCCGGGACTAGCGGGAGGAATGTTCGAGCAGTACTTC
.	TRBV30	TRBJ2-3	.	CAWSAAWENTDTQYF	TGTGCCTGGAGTGCTGCGTGGGAGAACACAGATACGCAGTATTTT
.	TRBV2	TRBJ2-2	.	CASSEWRGRTGELFF	TGTGCCAGCAGTGAATGGAGGGGGCGGACCGGGGAGCTGTTTTTT
.	TRBV9	TRBJ2-1	TRBD2	CASSVGLAGHEQFF	TGTGCCAGCAGCGTAGGCCTAGCGGGTCATGAGCAGTTCTTC
few	TRBV4-1	TRBJ1-4	TRBD1	CASSLGEGTGNEKLFF	TGCGCCAGCAGCCTAGGGGAGGGGACAGGAAATGAAAAACTGTTTTTT
.	TRBV29-1	TRBJ1-1	.	CSATPTGTEAFF	TGCAGCGCTACCCCGACAGGCACTGAAGCTTTCTTT
.	TRBV7-9	TRBJ1-2	.	CASSYTGVRYGYTF	TGTGCCAGCAGCTATACCGGGGTTAGATATGGCTACACCTTC
.	TRBV4-1	TRBJ2-3	.	CASSQGEAGTDTQYF	TGCGCCAGCAGCCAAGGGGAGGCGGGAACAGATACGCAGTATTTT
.	TRBV19	TRBJ1-1	TRBD1	CASRRQTGPREAFF	TGTGCCAGTAGACGCCAGACAGGGCCCAGAGAAGCTTTCTTT
.	TRBV19	TRBJ1-5	.	CASSSGRSNQPQHF	TGTGCCAGTAGCTCGGGGAGGTCCAATCAACCCCAGCATTTT
.	TRBV7-3	TRBJ2-2	.	CASSLTSLTGELFF	TGTGCCAGCAGCTTAACTAGCCTCACCGGGGAGCTGTTTTTT
.	TRBV6-5	TRBJ2-3	TRBD1	CASRVQGPRDTQYF	TGTGCCAGCAGGGTACAGGGGCCGAGGGATACGCAGTATTTT
few	TRBV28	TRBJ2-1	.	CASSLLGQSGDEQFF	TGTGCCAGCAGTTTACTTGGACAGTCAGGCGATGAGCAGTTCTTC
.	TRBV6-5	TRBJ2-1	TRBD1	CASSPGTGGLNEQFF	TGTGCCAGCAGCCCCGGGACAGGGGGTTTGAATGAGCAGTTCTTC
once	TRBV10-1	TRBJ2-7	.	CASSVSSGGGEQYF	TGCGCCAGCAGTGTCTCTAGCGGAGGGGGAGAGCAGTACTTC
.	TRBV13	TRBJ2-1	TRBD2	CASSFFWTSGGEVPYNEQFF	TGTGCCAGCAGCTTCTTCTGGACTAGCGGGGGGGAAGTACCCTACAATGAGCAGTTCTTC
.	TRBV7-9	TRBJ1-5	TRBD1	CSSSLGGTGGHQPQHF	TGTTCCAGCAGCTTAGGAGGGACAGGGGGCCATCAGCCCCAGCATTTT
.	TRBV30	TRBJ2-3	.	CAWSPGGTDTQYF	TGTGCCTGGAGCCCGGGGGGCACAGATACGCAGTATTTT
.	TRBV6-5	TRBJ2-3	TRBD1	CASSYKGTGGRDTQYF	TGTGCCAGCAGTTACAAGGGGACAGGGGGTCGGGATACGCAGTATTTT
.	TRBV30	TRBJ1-2	.	CAWSQDGERGYTF	TGTGCCTGGAGTCAAGATGGTGAGCGGGGCTACACCTTC
.	TRBV6-5	TRBJ1-2	TRBD1	CASSENLGTGHGYTF	TGTGCCAGCAGCGAAAACCTCGGGACAGGGCATGGCTACACCTTC
.	TRBV19	TRBJ2-1	.	CASSIGGSRIF	TGTGCCAGTAGTATAGGAGGTAGTCGGATCTTC
.	TRBV5-6	TRBJ2-7	TRBD2	CAQLGLAGYEQYF	TGTGCCCAGCTGGGCCTAGCGGGTTACGAGCAGTACTTC
.	TRBV6-5	TRBJ1-2	.	CASGPGQINYGYTF	TGTGCCAGCGGACCGGGACAAATTAACTATGGCTACACCTTC
.	TRBV15	TRBJ2-1	.	CATSRERDYNEQFF	TGTGCCACCAGCAGAGAGCGGGATTACAATGAGCAGTTCTTC
.	TRBV29-1	TRBJ2-1	TRBD2	CSVERRESYNEQFF	TGCAGCGTTGAAAGGCGGGAGAGTTACAATGAGCAGTTCTTC
.	TRBV19	TRBJ1-5	.	CATTLEGFDQPQHF	TGTGCCACTACCCTCGAGGGTTTTGATCAGCCCCAGCATTTT
.	TRBV4-1	TRBJ2-5	TRBD2	CASTRLAGNQETQYF	TGCGCCAGCACCAGACTAGCGGGGAACCAAGAGACCCAGTACTTC
.	TRBV5-1	TRBJ2-2	.	CASTDWTAANTGELFF	TGCGCCAGTACCGATTGGACAGCCGCGAACACCGGGGAGCTGTTTTTT
.	TRBV6-4	TRBJ1-1	TRBD1	CASTPTGSDTEAFF	TGTGCCAGCACCCCGACAGGGTCGGACACTGAAGCTTTCTTT
few	TRBV6-5	TRBJ2-7	.	CASSYSTGKSYEQYF	TGTGCCAGCAGTTACTCGACAGGTAAATCCTACGAGCAGTACTTC
.	TRBV2	TRBJ2-1	TRBD2	CASSGLAGVYNEQFF	TGTGCCAGCAGTGGTCTAGCGGGGGTCTACAATGAGCAGTTCTTC
.	TRBV5-6	TRBJ2-1	TRBD1	CASSFRTGENPYNEQFF	TGTGCCAGCAGCTTCAGGACAGGGGAGAACCCCTACAATGAGCAGTTCTTC
few	TRBV7-5	TRBJ2-7	.	CARSPNRDRVYEQYF	TGTGCCAGAAGCCCCAACCGGGACAGGGTCTACGAGCAGTACTTC
.	TRBV5-6	TRBJ1-5	.	CASSWLGADQPQHF	TGTGCCAGCAGCTGGTTGGGGGCGGATCAGCCCCAGCATTTT
.	TRBV18	TRBJ1-1	.	CASSPAPRENTEAFF	TGTGCCAGCTCACCAGCACCCAGGGAGAACACTGAAGCTTTCTTT